The 9 T cell receptor beta chains below were found in one sample sequenced in a study of T cells in women clearing cervical HPV infection. Assay: immunoSEQ multiplex PCR; the TCRdb copy retains only in-frame clones and omits some. In all, the sample yields some 37,000 clones. The sequenced sample was blood buffy coat. The source is a woman between 18 and 69 years old with a cervical HPV16 infection that either progressed to CIN3+ or cleared (not recorded which).

Comment on this clone: The CDR3 end falls 3 residues outside the read, so it is completed with the germline J gene. V is TRBV2 and J is TRBJ2-3; D perhaps matches TRBD2 (5 bases). The CDR3 has 16 residues. Per germline, CDR1 SNHLY and CDR2 FYNNEI. V was shortened by 8 bases and J by 2 bases, with 20 bases between the two germline ends. CDR3 sequence reads: CASAPAGPGYTDTQYF. Partial CDR3 DNA: TGTGCCAGCGCCCCGGCGGGCCCCGGGTACACAGATACG.

Of note for this clone: The CDR3 end is not reached by the read, which stops 3 residues before it; the germline J gene fills it in. The chain uses TRBV2 and TRBJ1-1; possibly TRBD1 for D (6 bases). Germline CDR1 SNHLY, CDR2 FYNNEI. This CDR3 has 15 residues. CDR3 DNA, as far as it was read: TGTGCCAGCAGGCTCAAGGGGGACAAGCCTTTCGGA. Translated, it gives CASRLKGDKPFG. The complete CDR3 protein is CASRLKGDKPFGAFF.

In regard to this clone: Sequencing ends 3 residues short of the CDR3 end; the germline J gene provides the rest. This chain joins TRBV19 and TRBJ1-1; TRBD1 agrees at 7 bases. CDR3 size: 13 residues. The ends lost 5 bases at V and 4 bases at J; junction bases unmatched: 4. The germline V gene has CDR1 LNHDA and CDR2 SQIVND (reference sequence). CDR3 region: CASSDREGTEAFF. The sequenced CDR3 bases are TGTGCCAGTAGTGACAGGGAGGGCACTGAA.

Concerning this clone itself: From the germline J gene comes the end of the CDR3, since the read stops 3 residues before it. The chain recombines TRBV20-1 with TRBJ2-5, with 9 bases fitting TRBD2. Trimming removed 0 bases from V and 4 bases from J; junction bases left unmatched: 3. The CDR3 covers 14 residues. CDR1 is DFQATT, CDR2 SNEGSKA, per germline (reference sequence). The CDR3 DNA, read in part, is TGCAGTGCTAGAGACGGGCGGGGGGGAGAGACC. It specifies CSARDGRGGET. The whole CDR3 sequence is CSARDGRGGETQYF.

In the case of this clone: The CDR3 is cut off 3 residues early in the read; its end comes from the germline J gene. The gene calls are TRBV28 and TRBJ2-7; tentatively, D is TRBD1 (5 bases). Germline V gene lookup returns CDR1 MDHEN and CDR2 SYDVKM. V lost 7 bases, J lost 6 bases, and 13 bases lay in between. This CDR3 is built from 12 residues. CDR3 sequence: CASKGVAREQYF. The sequenced part of the CDR3 DNA is TGTGCCAGCAAAGGGGTTGCGCGCGAG.

Concerning this clone itself: The CDR3 extends 3 residues past the end of the read, so its final part is completed from the germline J gene. The chain has TRBV5-6 and TRBJ1-2, with 7 bases matching TRBD1. Unmatched junction bases numbered 3, after V lost 4 bases and J lost 3 bases. CDR1 is SGHDT, CDR2 YYEEEE, per germline. The CDR3 runs to 13 residues. CDR3: CASSPTGYYGYTF. The covered CDR3 bases are TGTGCCAGCAGCCCGACAGGGTACTATGGC.

About this clone: The read is 3 residues too short to cover the CDR3 end, so that end is filled in from the germline J gene. The J gene is TRBJ2-5, the V gene TRBV5-4; D might be TRBD1 (6 bases). CDR1 and CDR2 (germline): SGHNT, YYREEE (reference sequence). With 4 bases removed from V and 2 bases from J, the gap between germline ends came to 12 bases. CDR3 length: 14 amino acids. The DNA read from the CDR3 is TGTGCCAGCAGCCAAGGACAGTCACAAGAGACC. Its protein product is CASSQGQSQET. In full, the CDR3 is CASSQGQSQETQYF.

As to this clone: The missing CDR3 end, 3 residues past where the read stops, is filled in from the germline J gene. This chain links TRBV10-3 with TRBJ1-5; D might be TRBD1 (5 bases). With 3 bases removed from V and 2 bases from J, the gap between germline ends came to 11 bases. Germline V gene data show CDR1 as ENHRY and CDR2 as SYGVKD. This CDR3 region has 15 residues. The part of the CDR3 DNA that was read is TGTGCCATCAGTGAAGGCAGGGATGGCAATCAGCCC. Protein sequence: CAISEGRDGNQP. Given in full, the CDR3 is CAISEGRDGNQPQHF.

The CDR3 spells CASSPGLDGGLFF. The DNA read from the CDR3 is TGCGCCAGCAGCCCCGGACTAGATGGCGGG. This chain uses TRBV5-1 with TRBJ2-2; 7 bases map to TRBD2. The DNA ends 3 residues before the CDR3 does, and the rest of the CDR3 is filled in from the germline J gene. The CDR3 is 13 residues long. Germline V lookup: CDR1 SGHRS, CDR2 YFSETQ. Supplemented by reference TRBV5-1 and TRBJ2-2, the full variable domain reads KAGVTQTPRYLIKTRGQQVTLSCSPISGHRSVSWYQQTPGQGLQFLFEYFSETQRNKGNFPGRFSGRQFSNSRSEMNVSTLELGDSALYLCASSPGLDGGLFFGEGSRLTVL.